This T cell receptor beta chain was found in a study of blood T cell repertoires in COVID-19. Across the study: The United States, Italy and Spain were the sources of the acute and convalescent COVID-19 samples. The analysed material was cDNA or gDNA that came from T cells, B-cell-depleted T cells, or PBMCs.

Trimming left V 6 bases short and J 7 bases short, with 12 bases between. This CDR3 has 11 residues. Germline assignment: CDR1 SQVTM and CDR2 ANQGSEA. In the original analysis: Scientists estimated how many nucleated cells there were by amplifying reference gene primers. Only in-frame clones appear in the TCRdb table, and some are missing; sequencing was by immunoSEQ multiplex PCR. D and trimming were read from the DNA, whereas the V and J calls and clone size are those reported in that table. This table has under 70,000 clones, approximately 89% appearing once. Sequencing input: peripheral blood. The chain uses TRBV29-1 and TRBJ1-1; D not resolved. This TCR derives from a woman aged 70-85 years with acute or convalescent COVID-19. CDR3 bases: TGCAGCGTGCCAACCCACGGTGAAGCTTTCTTT. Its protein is CSVPTHGEAFF.